This T cell receptor beta chain derives from a study of blood T cell repertoires in COVID-19 (TCRdb year 2020). A note on the overall study: Samples from collaborators originated in the United States, Italy and Spain and spanned both the acute and convalescent phases of COVID-19. The prospective study material was composed of cDNA or gDNA derived from T cells, B-cell-depleted T cells, or PBMCs. The dataset comprised deeply sampled blood TCRbeta repertoires from subjects exposed to, actively infected with, or recovered from COVID-19. The repertoires were released in a freely available public database intended as a resource for research on the immune response to SARS-CoV-2. Samples were obtained from the ongoing ImmuneRACE study (first 160 participants) and from some 1,200 subjects provided by 6 global collaborators. The sample metadata nearly always contained a de-identified subject ID, COVID-19 status, age in years and sex. Where available, HLA class I and class II types were taken from metadata supplied by the sample provider and were not determined by assay-based typing. Overall study outcomes, separate from this receptor: The amount of clinical and demographic metadata varied by source and participant and was provided uncurated.

This clone was picked up a small number of times. The clone's antigen remains unknown. Per-nucleotide qualities are absent, and no much larger clonotype sits a single base away. TCRbeta CDR3 regions were amplified from genomic DNA by means of the immunoSEQ Assay, a bias-controlled multiplex PCR. Regarding the original processing steps: The number of nucleated cells in each sample was estimated from the amplification of reference gene primers within the assay. Sequence reads were collapsed and filtered to measure the absolute abundance of every unique TCRbeta CDR3 rearrangement. Productive Simpson clonality was computed per sample as the square root of Simpson's diversity index over productive rearrangements. TCRdb's version of the immuneACCESS table is confined to in-frame rearrangements and falls short of the full clone set. An unresolved V gene accounts for under half of the shortfall where checked; the remainder is of unknown origin. V, J and clone size are those of that table, while D and trimming were read from the DNA. The sample table holds roughly 52,000 clones, of which approximately 80% were seen once. The ten largest make up approximately 10% of the sample.

One collaborating source in Seattle enrolled patients during active infection and followed them longitudinally through the course of disease. Collaborating institutions collected whole blood in K2EDTA tubes following their own protocols. For TCRbeta analysis, collaborators shipped samples in one of three forms: frozen whole blood, isolated PBMCs, or DNA extracted from either of those sample types. V drops 7 bases and J drops 4 bases, leaving 13 bases in between. The CDR3 covers 13 residues, taking in both the cysteine and the phenylalanine. Only the CDR3 part of the read is kept: 39 bases, read in frame from the first base. CDR1 and CDR2 (MNHEY, SVGAGI) derive from the germline V gene.

The sequence is built from TRBV6-5 and TRBJ1-1; the best D guess is TRBD1, with 5 bases matching. The TCR comes from a man at least 80 years old with COVID-19, enrolled during active disease. Sequencing was performed on peripheral blood. The DNA sequence is given as TGTGCCAGCAAGGGATTAAGGGGCACTGAAGCTTTCTTT. Its protein reads: CASKGLRGTEAFF.